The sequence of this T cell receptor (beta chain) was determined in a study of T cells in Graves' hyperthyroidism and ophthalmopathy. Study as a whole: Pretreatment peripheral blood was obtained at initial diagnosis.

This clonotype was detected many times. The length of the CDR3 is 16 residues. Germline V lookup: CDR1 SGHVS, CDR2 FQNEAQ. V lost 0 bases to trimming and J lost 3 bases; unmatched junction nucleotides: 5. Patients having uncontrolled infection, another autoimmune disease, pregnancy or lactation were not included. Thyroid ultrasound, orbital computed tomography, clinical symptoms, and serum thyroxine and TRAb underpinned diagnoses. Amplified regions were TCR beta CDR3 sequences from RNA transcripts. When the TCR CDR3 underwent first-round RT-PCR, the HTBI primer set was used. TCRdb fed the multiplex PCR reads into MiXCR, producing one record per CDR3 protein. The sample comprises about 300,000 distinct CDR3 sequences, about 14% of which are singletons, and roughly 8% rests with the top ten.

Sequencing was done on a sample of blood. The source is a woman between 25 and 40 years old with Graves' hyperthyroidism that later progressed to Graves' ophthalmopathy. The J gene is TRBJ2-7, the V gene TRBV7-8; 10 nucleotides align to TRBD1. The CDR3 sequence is CASSLAIGQGDYEQYF. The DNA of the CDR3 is TGTGCCAGCAGCTTAGCGATTGGACAGGGGGACTACGAGCAGTACTTC.